This TCR beta chain is drawn from a study of T-cell reconstitution after alpha-beta-depleted transplantation in children. The V gene's germline CDR1 is MGHRA and CDR2 YSYEKL. The V gene lost 3 bases and the J gene lost 5 bases, with 17 bases spanning the gap. The CDR3 is made up of 16 amino acids. This clonotype was observed a handful of times. The antigen is unknown. A library of TCRbeta sequences, prepared with unique molecular identifiers, was generated. TCRdb recomputed calls from the PCR reads with MiXCR, one row per CDR3 protein. This sample carries 150,000 to 250,000 distinct CDR3 sequences, roughly 6.3% of them seen once, and the ten largest clones take about 4.3%. Study observations and caveats: T-cell numbers and diversity one year post-transplant derived largely from freshly generated T cells.

Sequenced material: PBMCs, taken before TCRalphabeta/CD19-depleted stem cell transplant. This TCR was recovered from a girl less than two years old with combined immunodeficiency, due to receive a stem cell transplant. The V and J genes are TRBV4-1 and TRBJ2-1; perhaps TRBD2 as D (6 bases). The CDR3 sequence: CASSQPLGSYDNEQFF. The DNA for the CDR3 is TGCGCCAGCAGCCAGCCTCTCGGGAGTTATGACAATGAGCAGTTCTTC.